This passage covers 24 T cell receptor beta chains from one sample sequenced in a study of T cell clonality in common variable immunodeficiency. Data came from immunoSEQ multiplex PCR; TCRdb stores just in-frame clones and leaves some out. The sample contains fewer than 30,000 clones, none of them singletons. The antigens of these receptors remain unknown. Study results and limitations: Fewer deletions and N-nucleotide insertions were reportedly seen in common variable immunodeficiency TCR beta sequences.

The material sequenced was peripheral blood mononuclear cells. Receptor source: a human donor with common variable immunodeficiency.

There are many counts of this clone. The sequenced fragment ends 3 residues before the CDR3 boundary, so the rest is inferred from the germline J gene. The chain combines TRBV18 with TRBJ2-1; 7 nucleotides match TRBD1. The trim removed 3 bases at V and 8 bases at J, leaving 4 bases unmatched. Germline CDR1 reads KGHSH; CDR2 reads LQKENI. The CDR3 totals 13 residues. This CDR3 is CASSPRQGDEQFF. The covered CDR3 bases are TGTGCCAGCTCACCCCGACAGGGCGATGAG.

A remark on this clone: Read sequence stops 3 residues before the CDR3 end, and the germline J gene provides the missing end. The gene calls are TRBV10-2 and TRBJ2-3; TRBD2 agrees at 7 bases. The germline V gene has CDR1 WSHSY and CDR2 SAAADI. The CDR3 covers 14 residues. V dropped 6 bases and J dropped 1; count of bases not matched to a gene: 4. CDR3 DNA (partial): TGCGCCAGCAGCGCCCTAGCGGGCACAGATACG. Protein: CASSALAGTDT. Given in full, the CDR3 is CASSALAGTDTQYF.

This clone was seen only a few times. The observed sequence ends 3 residues before the CDR3 terminus, with the missing tail filled in from the germline J gene. The chain links TRBV19 to TRBJ2-6; possible D gene TRBD1, 5 bases. The CDR3 runs to 14 residues. V was clipped by 7 bases and J by 0 bases, with 7 bases between them. Germline CDR1 reads LNHDA; CDR2 reads SQIVND (reference sequence). CDR3 bases read: TGTGCCAGTAAGGACACCTCTGGGGCCAACGTC. Protein sequence: CASKDTSGANV. The CDR3 in its entirety is CASKDTSGANVLTF.

As concerns this clone: Read coverage stops 3 residues before the CDR3 terminus; the germline J gene supplies the remainder. The V and J genes are TRBV18 and TRBJ1-1; D uncertain. The CDR3 consists of 12 residues. Between the trimmed V and J ends, which lost 6 bases and 5 bases, there was a span of 10 bases. Germline CDR1 is KGHSH and CDR2 is LQKENI. CDR3 region: CASSRSGTEAFF. Incomplete CDR3 DNA: TGTGCCAGCTCTCGAAGCGGGACTGAA.

This clone was found many times. The missing CDR3 end, 3 residues past where the read stops, is filled in from the germline J gene. The chain recombines TRBV20-1 with TRBJ2-5; TRBD2 matches at 7 bases. This CDR3 is built from 17 residues. The V segment lost 5 bases and the J segment 5 bases; nucleotides outside the gene matches: 20. Per germline, CDR1 DFQATT and CDR2 SNEGSKA (reference sequence). This CDR3 is CSALRVAGQGGGETQYF. The sequenced CDR3 bases are TGCAGTGCTCTAAGGGTAGCGGGCCAGGGTGGCGGGGAGACC.

The table lists this clone with a few counts. The sequenced fragment ends 3 residues before the CDR3 boundary, so the rest is inferred from the germline J gene. V gene TRBV19 combines with J gene TRBJ1-2; 7 bases match TRBD1. Germline CDR1 is LNHDA and CDR2 is SQIVND (reference sequence). The CDR3 sequence is 14 residues long. The part of the CDR3 DNA that was read is TGTGCCGGACAAAGGGATGACAGGGTCGGCGGC. This gives the protein CAGQRDDRVGG. The full CDR3 reads CAGQRDDRVGGYTF.

CDR3 region: CASRVGGGDEQFF. Partial CDR3 DNA: TGTGCCAGCAGGGTGGGGGGGGGCGATGAG. V gene TRBV7-2 combines with J gene TRBJ2-1; TRBD2 is a possible D gene (7 bases). Coverage ceases 3 residues before the CDR3 finishes, and the germline J gene fills in the end. CDR3 size: 13 residues. Per the germline V gene, CDR1 is SGHTA and CDR2 is FQGNSA. The germline V and J ends were trimmed by 6 bases and 8 bases, with 14 bases remaining between them.

This clone showed up just a few times. CDR3: CASSHGQRVEGKNIQYF. CDR3 DNA (partial): TGTGCCAGCAGCCATGGACAGAGGGTCGAGGGCAAAAACATT. The V and J genes are TRBV6-2 or TRBV6-3 and TRBJ2-4; possible D gene TRBD1, 6 bases. The read halts 3 residues ahead of the CDR3 end, with the missing end drawn from the germline J gene. The CDR3 is 17 amino acids. Looked up from germline, CDR1 is MNHEY and CDR2 is SVGEGT. Trimming stripped 6 bases from V and 3 bases from J, with 21 bases between.

This clone was observed a few times. The CDR3 end falls 3 residues outside the read, so it is completed with the germline J gene. The chain joins TRBV7-8 to TRBJ1-5, with D perhaps matching TRBD1 (5 bases). The germline V gene has CDR1 SGHVS and CDR2 FQNEAQ. This CDR3 comprises 14 residues. Deletions cut 5 bases from V and 1 base from J, with 9 bases between. This CDR3 reads CASSRDRSNQPQHF. CDR3 bases read: TGTGCCAGCAGCCGCGACAGAAGCAATCAGCCC.

In this sample, this clone turned up a few times. With the read ending 3 residues before the CDR3 end, the germline J gene is used to fill in that end. The chain employs TRBV11-2 and TRBJ2-1; the D is unclear. The length of the CDR3 is 13 residues. V lost 0 bases and J 6 bases, leaving 6 bases between the germline ends. CDR1 and CDR2 from the germline V gene are SGHAT and FQNNGV. CDR3 DNA, as far as it was read: TGTGCCAGCAGCTTAGATCTCCGCAATGAG. It is translated as CASSLDLRNE. The CDR3 in full is CASSLDLRNEQFF.

This clone was observed at least ten times. The read finishes 3 residues shy of the CDR3 end, and the germline J gene is used to complete it. This chain links TRBV7-3 with TRBJ2-5, with D possibly being TRBD2 (6 bases). This CDR3 has 14 amino acids. Trimming cost V 1 base and J 4 bases, with 10 bases left between them. CDR1 is SGHTA, CDR2 FQGTGA, per germline. The CDR3 sequence is CASSLKIGGETQYF. Incomplete CDR3 DNA: TGTGCCAGCAGCTTAAAGATCGGGGGAGAGACC.

This clone showed up just a few times. The read ends 3 residues shy of where the CDR3 ends; the end is completed using the germline J gene. The chain links TRBV7-9 to TRBJ2-1; tentatively, D is TRBD1 (6 bases). Germline V CDR1 and CDR2: SEHNR, FQNEAQ (reference sequence). V was clipped by 5 bases and J by 4 bases, with 15 bases between them. This CDR3 comprises 15 residues. Partial CDR3 DNA: TGTGCCAGCAGCCACAGGGTTCTTGGTTACAATGAG. Translating it yields CASSHRVLGYNE. The entire CDR3 protein is CASSHRVLGYNEQFF.

Points on this clone: The DNA ends 3 residues before the CDR3 does, and the rest of the CDR3 is filled in from the germline J gene. Other nucleotide sequences from this sample produce the same CDR3. This chain connects TRBV2 to TRBJ2-5; TRBD1 matches 7 bases. Germline V CDR1 and CDR2: SNHLY, FYNNEI. The CDR3 is 13 amino acids. V lost 5 bases and J lost 2; bases outside the gene matches: 2. The CDR3 bases that were read are TGTGCCAGCAGTCAGACAGGGCAAGAGACC. This encodes CASSQTGQET. The whole CDR3 region reads CASSQTGQETQYF.

Turning to this clone: Coverage ceases 3 residues before the CDR3 finishes, and the germline J gene fills in the end. The chain links TRBV6-1 to TRBJ1-6, with 10 bases lining up with TRBD1. V lost 5 bases, J lost 8 bases, and 6 bases stayed unmatched. The CDR3 is 15 amino acids. The germline gives CDR1 MNHNS, CDR2 SASEGT. The CDR3 reads CASSKDRGQDSPLHF. The part of the CDR3 DNA that was read is TGTGCCAGCAGTAAAGACAGGGGGCAAGATTCACCC.

Only a few counts were recorded for this clone. The sequence runs out 3 residues before the end of the CDR3; the remainder is reconstructed from the germline J gene. The chain is built from TRBV2 and TRBJ1-6; 7 bases are a match to TRBD1. Germline V gene lookup returns CDR1 SNHLY and CDR2 FYNNEI. This CDR3 has 11 amino acids. The V and J ends lost 9 bases and 8 bases, in that order; junction bases with no gene match: 1. The sequenced part of the CDR3 DNA is TGTGCCAGTGACAGGGATTCACCC. It encodes CASDRDSP. The complete CDR3 protein is CASDRDSPLHF.

A word on this clone: From the germline J gene comes the end of the CDR3, since the read stops 3 residues before it. This chain links TRBV6-2 or TRBV6-3 with TRBJ2-7; TRBD1 is a possible D gene (6 bases). Trimming pared 5 bases from V and 3 bases from J, leaving 17 bases between. Germline lookup yields CDR1 MNHEY and CDR2 SVGEGT. The length of the CDR3 is 15 residues. The CDR3 DNA, read in part, is TGTGCCAGCAGTGGTCGAAGGGGGAGTCGCTACGAG. It encodes CASSGRRGSRYE. The full CDR3 sequence reads CASSGRRGSRYEQYF.

This clone has a handful of counts. The read terminates 3 residues before the CDR3 end, so the remaining end is supplied by the germline J gene. The V gene is TRBV30, the J gene TRBJ1-5; a weak D match, TRBD1 (5 bases). The V end was cut by 3 bases, the J end by 2 bases, with 11 bases between. The germline V gene has CDR1 GTSNPN and CDR2 SVGIG (reference sequence). CDR3 length: 14 amino acids. The sequenced part of the CDR3 DNA is TGTGCCTGGAGGGTGGGGCGAGGCAATCAGCCC. It is translated as CAWRVGRGNQP. The CDR3 as a whole reads CAWRVGRGNQPQHF.

For this clone: The read terminates 3 residues ahead of where the CDR3 ends, so the germline J gene completes it. The J gene is TRBJ2-5, the V gene TRBV6-1, with TRBD2 matching 11 bases. Germline V lookup: CDR1 MNHNS, CDR2 SASEGT. V lost 1 base to trimming and J lost 0 bases; unmatched junction nucleotides: 7. CDR3 size: 18 residues. CDR3 DNA (partial): TGTGCCAGCAGTGAAGTGTGGGGGACTAGCGGATACCAAGAGACC. Amino acids: CASSEVWGTSGYQET. Given in full, the CDR3 is CASSEVWGTSGYQETQYF.

This clone was seen repeatedly, ten times or more. The observed sequence ends 3 residues before the CDR3 terminus, with the missing tail filled in from the germline J gene. The chain is built from TRBV28 and TRBJ1-5; the D gene is possibly TRBD1 (6 bases). This CDR3 region has 15 residues. V gave up 7 bases and J gave up 2 bases, with 15 bases separating them. CDR1 and CDR2 from the germline V gene are MDHEN and SYDVKM. The CDR3 sequence: CASTYAGVGNQPQHF. CDR3 bases read: TGTGCCAGCACCTACGCAGGGGTTGGCAATCAGCCC.

This clone was counted many times. The read ends 3 residues early relative to the CDR3; the germline J gene fills the gap. The chain links TRBV2 to TRBJ1-1; weak D call: TRBD1 (5 bases). V was trimmed by 3 bases and J by 0 bases, leaving 8 bases between them. Looked up from germline, CDR1 is SNHLY and CDR2 is FYNNEI. The CDR3 has 14 amino acids. Partial CDR3 DNA: TGTGCCAGCAGTGACCCAGGGATGAACACTGAA. It translates to CASSDPGMNTE. The CDR3 in full is CASSDPGMNTEAFF.

The table lists this clone with many counts. The DNA ends 3 residues before the CDR3 does, and the rest of the CDR3 is filled in from the germline J gene. V and J are TRBV7-2 and TRBJ2-5, with 8 bases matching TRBD1. V trimming: 5 bases; J trimming: 4 bases; junction bases outside the gene matches: 6. Looked up from germline, CDR1 is SGHTA and CDR2 is FQGNSA. This CDR3 contains 14 residues. Incomplete CDR3 DNA: TGTGCCAGCAGCCCCACAGGGGGGAGAGAGACC. Protein product: CASSPTGGRET. The whole CDR3 region reads CASSPTGGRETQYF.

This clone was seen at least ten times. The read finishes 3 residues shy of the CDR3 end, and the germline J gene is used to complete it. The chain links TRBV12-3 or TRBV12-4 to TRBJ2-2; the match to TRBD2 covers 8 bases. The CDR3 covers 18 residues. The V and J ends lost 6 bases and 5 bases, in that order; junction bases with no gene match: 17. CDR3 sequence: CASSPAPLAGGRTGELFF. The CDR3 bases that were read are TGTGCCAGCAGCCCAGCCCCATTGGCGGGGGGAAGGACCGGGGAG.

CDR3 residues: CASSNDRNSYNSPLHF. Partial CDR3 DNA: TGTGCCAGTAGCAACGACAGGAACTCCTATAATTCACCC. The V and J genes are TRBV19 and TRBJ1-6; D possibly corresponds to TRBD1 (6 bases). The read terminates 3 residues ahead of where the CDR3 ends, so the germline J gene completes it. This CDR3 is built from 16 residues. Looked up from germline, CDR1 is LNHDA and CDR2 is SQIVND (reference sequence). Trimming shortened V by 6 bases and J by 0 bases, and 12 bases separated the two germline ends.

This clone was found many times. The CDR3 end falls 3 residues outside the read, so it is completed with the germline J gene. The chain couples TRBV2 to TRBJ1-1; 8 nucleotides agree with TRBD1. Germline trimming cut 10 bases from V and 1 base from J; bases unmatched to any gene: 5. Germline CDR1 and CDR2: SNHLY and FYNNEI. The CDR3 runs 13 residues. CDR3 residues: CANEGQGNTEAFF. Incomplete CDR3 DNA: TGTGCCAACGAAGGACAGGGGAACACTGAA.